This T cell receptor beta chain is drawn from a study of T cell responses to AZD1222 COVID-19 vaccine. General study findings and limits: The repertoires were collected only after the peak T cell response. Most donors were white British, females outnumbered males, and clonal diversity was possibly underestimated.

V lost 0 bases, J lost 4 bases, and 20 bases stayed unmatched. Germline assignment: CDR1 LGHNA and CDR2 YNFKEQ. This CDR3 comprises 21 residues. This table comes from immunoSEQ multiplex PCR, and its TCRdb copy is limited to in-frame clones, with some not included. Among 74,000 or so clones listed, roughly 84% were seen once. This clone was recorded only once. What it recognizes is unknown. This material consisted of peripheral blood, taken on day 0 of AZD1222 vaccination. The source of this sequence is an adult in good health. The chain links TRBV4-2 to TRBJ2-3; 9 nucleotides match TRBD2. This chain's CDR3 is CASSQDLRLAGPGFRPDTQYF. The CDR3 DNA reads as TGTGCCAGCAGCCAAGATCTGAGGCTAGCGGGGCCCGGATTTCGCCCAGATACGCAGTATTTT.